This T cell receptor beta chain is drawn from a study of blood T cell repertoires in COVID-19. CDR3 size: 14 residues. Germline V gene lookup returns CDR1 LNHDA and CDR2 SQIVND (reference sequence). The junction had 9 bases not matched to a gene; V was cut back by 7 bases and J by 3 bases. Sequencing was performed with immunoSEQ multiplex PCR; in TCRdb, only in-frame clones are kept and a portion is missing. The table shows about 76,000 clones, with about 85% occurring only once. The chain links TRBV19 to TRBJ2-7; 7 nucleotides align to TRBD1. The sample consisted of peripheral blood. This TCR was sampled from a man between 60 and 75 years old with COVID-19, enrolled during active disease. CDR3: CASKSSPGGYEQYF. CDR3 bases: TGTGCCAGTAAAAGCAGTCCAGGGGGCTACGAGCAGTACTTC.